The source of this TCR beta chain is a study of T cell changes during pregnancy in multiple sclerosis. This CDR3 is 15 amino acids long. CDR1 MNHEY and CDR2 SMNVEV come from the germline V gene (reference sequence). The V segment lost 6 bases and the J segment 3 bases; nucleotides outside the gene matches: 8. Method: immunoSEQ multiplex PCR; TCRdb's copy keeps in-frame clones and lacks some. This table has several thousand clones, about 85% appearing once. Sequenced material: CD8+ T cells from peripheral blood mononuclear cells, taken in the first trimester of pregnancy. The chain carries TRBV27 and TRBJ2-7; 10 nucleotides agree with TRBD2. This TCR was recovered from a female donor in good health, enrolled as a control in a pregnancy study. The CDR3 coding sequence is TGTGCCAGCAGGACAATAGCGGGGGGATTCTACGAGCAGTACTTC. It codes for CASRTIAGGFYEQYF.